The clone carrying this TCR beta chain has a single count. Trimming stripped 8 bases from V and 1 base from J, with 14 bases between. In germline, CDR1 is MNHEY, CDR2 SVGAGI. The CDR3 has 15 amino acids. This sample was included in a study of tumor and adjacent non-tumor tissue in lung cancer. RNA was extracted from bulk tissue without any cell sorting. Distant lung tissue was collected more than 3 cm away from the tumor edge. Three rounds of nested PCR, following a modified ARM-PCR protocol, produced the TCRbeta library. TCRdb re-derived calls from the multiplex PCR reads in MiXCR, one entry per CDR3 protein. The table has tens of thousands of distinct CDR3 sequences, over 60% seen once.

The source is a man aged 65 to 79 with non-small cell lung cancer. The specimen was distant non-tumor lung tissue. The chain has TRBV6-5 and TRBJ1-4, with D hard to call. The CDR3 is CASDWASVTNEKLFF. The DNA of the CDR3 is TGTGCCAGCGATTGGGCCAGTGTAACTAATGAAAAACTGTTTTTT.